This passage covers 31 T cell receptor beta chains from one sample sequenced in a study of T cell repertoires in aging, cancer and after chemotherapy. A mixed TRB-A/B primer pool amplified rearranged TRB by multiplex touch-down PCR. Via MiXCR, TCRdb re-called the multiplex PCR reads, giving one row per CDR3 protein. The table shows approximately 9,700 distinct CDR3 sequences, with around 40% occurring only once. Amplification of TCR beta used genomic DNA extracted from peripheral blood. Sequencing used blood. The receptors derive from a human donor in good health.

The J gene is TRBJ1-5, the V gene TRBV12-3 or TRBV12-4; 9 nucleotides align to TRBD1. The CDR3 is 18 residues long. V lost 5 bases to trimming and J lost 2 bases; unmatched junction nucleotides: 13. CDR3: CASSPGARDREGNQPQHF. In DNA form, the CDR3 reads TGTGCCAGCAGTCCCGGCGCCAGGGACAGGGAAGGCAATCAGCCCCAGCATTTT.

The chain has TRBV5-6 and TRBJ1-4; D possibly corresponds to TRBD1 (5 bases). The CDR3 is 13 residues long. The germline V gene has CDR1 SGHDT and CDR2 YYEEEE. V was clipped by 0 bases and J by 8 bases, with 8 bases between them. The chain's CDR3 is CASSLGQLEKLFF. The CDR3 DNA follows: TGTGCCAGCAGCTTGGGACAGTTAGAAAAACTGTTTTTT.

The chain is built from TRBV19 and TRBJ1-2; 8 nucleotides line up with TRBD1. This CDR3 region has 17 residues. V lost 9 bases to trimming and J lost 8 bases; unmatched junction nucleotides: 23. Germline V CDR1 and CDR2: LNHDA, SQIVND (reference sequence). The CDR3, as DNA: TGTGCCAGCTTCCCCGCAGTTTTCGGCAGGGGGCAAAGCGGCTACACCTTC. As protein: CASFPAVFGRGQSGYTF.

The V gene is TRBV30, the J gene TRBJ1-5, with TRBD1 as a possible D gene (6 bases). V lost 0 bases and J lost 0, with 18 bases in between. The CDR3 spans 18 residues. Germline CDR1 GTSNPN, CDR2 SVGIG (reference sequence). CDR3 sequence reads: CAWSVTPRTAYSNQPQHF. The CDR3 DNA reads TGTGCCTGGAGTGTAACCCCCCGGACAGCTTATAGCAATCAGCCCCAGCATTTT.

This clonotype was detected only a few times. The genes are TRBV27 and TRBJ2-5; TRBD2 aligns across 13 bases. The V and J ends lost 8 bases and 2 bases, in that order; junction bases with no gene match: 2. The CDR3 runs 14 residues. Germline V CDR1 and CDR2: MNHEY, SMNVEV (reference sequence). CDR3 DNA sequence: TGTGCCAGCCCGGGACTAGCGGGACAAGAGACCCAGTACTTC. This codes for CASPGLAGQETQYF.

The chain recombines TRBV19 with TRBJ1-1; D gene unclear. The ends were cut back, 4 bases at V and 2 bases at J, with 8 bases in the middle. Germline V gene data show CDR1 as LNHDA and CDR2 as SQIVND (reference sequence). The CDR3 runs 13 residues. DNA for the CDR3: TGTGCCAGTAGTAACCGGGGAAACACTGAAGCTTTCTTT. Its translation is CASSNRGNTEAFF.

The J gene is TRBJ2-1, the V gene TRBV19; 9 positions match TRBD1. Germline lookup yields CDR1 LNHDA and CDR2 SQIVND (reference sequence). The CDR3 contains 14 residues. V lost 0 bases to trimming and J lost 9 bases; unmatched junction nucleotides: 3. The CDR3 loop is CASSIDRDRAEQFF. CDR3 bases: TGTGCCAGTAGTATAGATAGGGACAGGGCTGAGCAGTTCTTC.

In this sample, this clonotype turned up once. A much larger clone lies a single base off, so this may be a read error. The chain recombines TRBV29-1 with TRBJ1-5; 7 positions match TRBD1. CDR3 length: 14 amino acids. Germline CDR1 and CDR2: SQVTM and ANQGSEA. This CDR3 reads CSAIGQAANQPRHF. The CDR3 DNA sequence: TGCAGCGCTATAGGACAGGCGGCCAATCAGCCCCGGCATTTT.

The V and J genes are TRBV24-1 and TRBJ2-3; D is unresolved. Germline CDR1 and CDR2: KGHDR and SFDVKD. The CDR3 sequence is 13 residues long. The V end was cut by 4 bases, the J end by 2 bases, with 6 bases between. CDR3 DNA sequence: TGTGCCACCAGTGAACCACCCACAGATACGCAGTATTTT. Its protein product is CATSEPPTDTQYF.

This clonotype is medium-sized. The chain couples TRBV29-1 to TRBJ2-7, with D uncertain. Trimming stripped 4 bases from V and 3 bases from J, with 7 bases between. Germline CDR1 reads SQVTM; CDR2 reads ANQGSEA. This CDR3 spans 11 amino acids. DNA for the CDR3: TGCAGCGTTGTCTTCAGCTACGAGCAGTACTTC. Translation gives CSVVFSYEQYF.

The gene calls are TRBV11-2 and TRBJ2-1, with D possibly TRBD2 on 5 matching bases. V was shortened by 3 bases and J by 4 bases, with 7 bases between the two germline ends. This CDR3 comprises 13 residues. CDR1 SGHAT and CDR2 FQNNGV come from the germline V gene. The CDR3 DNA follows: TGTGCCAGCAGCTTGATAGCGTACAATGAGCAGTTCTTC. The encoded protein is CASSLIAYNEQFF. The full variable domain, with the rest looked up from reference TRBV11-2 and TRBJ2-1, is EAGVAQSPRYKIIEKRQSVAFWCNPISGHATLYWYQQILGQGPKLLIQFQNNGVVDDSQLPKDRFSAERLKGVDSTLKIQPAKLEDSAVYLCASSLIAYNEQFFGPGTRLTVL.

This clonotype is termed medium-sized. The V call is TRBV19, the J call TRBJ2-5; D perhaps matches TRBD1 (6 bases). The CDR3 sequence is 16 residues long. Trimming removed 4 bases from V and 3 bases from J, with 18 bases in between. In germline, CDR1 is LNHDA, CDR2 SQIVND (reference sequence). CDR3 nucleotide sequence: TGTGCCAGTAGTACGCCACAGGGTCGGCGGGAAGAGACCCAGTACTTC. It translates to CASSTPQGRREETQYF.

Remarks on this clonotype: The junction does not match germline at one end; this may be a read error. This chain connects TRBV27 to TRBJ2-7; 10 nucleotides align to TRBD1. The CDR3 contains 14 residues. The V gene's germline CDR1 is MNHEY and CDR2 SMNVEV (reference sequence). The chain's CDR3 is CASSPRTGGRTPHF. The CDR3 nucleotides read TGTGCCAGCAGTCCAAGGACAGGGGGTAGGACACCCCACTTC.

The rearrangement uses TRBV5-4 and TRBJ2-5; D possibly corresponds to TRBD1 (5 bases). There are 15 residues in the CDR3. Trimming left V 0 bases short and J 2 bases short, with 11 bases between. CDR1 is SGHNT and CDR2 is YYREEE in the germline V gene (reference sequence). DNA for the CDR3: TGTGCCAGCAGCTTGGATCTCAGGGATCAAGAGACCCAGTACTTC. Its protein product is CASSLDLRDQETQYF.

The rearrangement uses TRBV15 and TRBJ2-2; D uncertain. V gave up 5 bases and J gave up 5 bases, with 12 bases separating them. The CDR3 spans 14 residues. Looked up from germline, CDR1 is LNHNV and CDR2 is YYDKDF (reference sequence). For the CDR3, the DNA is TGTGCCACCAGCGAAAGATTACAAACCGGGGAGCTGTTTTTT. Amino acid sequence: CATSERLQTGELFF.

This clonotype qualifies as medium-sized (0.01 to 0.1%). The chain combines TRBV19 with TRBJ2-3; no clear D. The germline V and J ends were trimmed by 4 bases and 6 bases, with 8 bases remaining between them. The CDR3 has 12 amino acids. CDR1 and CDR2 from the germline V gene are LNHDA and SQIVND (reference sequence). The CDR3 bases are TGTGCCAGTAGTACCCTCGGGGATACGCAGTATTTT. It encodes CASSTLGDTQYF.

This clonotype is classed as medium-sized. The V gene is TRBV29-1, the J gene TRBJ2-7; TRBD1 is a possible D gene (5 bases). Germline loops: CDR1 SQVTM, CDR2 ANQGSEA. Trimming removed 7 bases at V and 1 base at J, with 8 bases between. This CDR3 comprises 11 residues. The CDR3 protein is CSAQGSYEQYF. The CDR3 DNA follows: TGCAGCGCCCAGGGTTCCTACGAGCAGTACTTC.

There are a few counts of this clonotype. The CDR3 reads CASMSRLQETQYF. CDR3 DNA sequence: TGTGCCAGCATGTCGAGACTCCAAGAGACCCAGTACTTC. The chain combines TRBV27 with TRBJ2-5; D not certain. Germline CDR1 MNHEY, CDR2 SMNVEV (reference sequence). The CDR3 spans 13 residues. Between the trimmed V and J ends, which lost 7 bases and 1 base, there was a span of 10 bases.

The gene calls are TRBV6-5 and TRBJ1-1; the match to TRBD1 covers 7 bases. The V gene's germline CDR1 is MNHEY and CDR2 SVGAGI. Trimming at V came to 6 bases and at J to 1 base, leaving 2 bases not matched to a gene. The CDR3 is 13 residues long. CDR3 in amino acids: CASRDRTNTEAFF. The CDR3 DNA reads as TGTGCCAGCAGGGACAGGACGAACACTGAAGCTTTCTTT.

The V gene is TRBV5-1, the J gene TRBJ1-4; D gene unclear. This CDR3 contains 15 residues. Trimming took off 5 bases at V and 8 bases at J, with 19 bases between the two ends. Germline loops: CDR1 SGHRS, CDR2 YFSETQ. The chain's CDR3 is CASRSGETVGEKLFF. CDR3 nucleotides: TGCGCCAGCAGATCAGGAGAGACGGTGGGGGAAAAACTGTTTTTT.

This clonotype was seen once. CDR3 in amino acids: CASSLQDPKLETQYF. CDR3 coding DNA: TGTGCCAGCAGTCTACAGGACCCAAAACTAGAGACCCAGTACTTC. This chain joins TRBV12-3 or TRBV12-4 and TRBJ2-5; TRBD1 is a possible D gene (5 bases). The CDR3 is 15 residues long. V dropped 5 bases and J dropped 4 bases, with 17 bases sitting between them.

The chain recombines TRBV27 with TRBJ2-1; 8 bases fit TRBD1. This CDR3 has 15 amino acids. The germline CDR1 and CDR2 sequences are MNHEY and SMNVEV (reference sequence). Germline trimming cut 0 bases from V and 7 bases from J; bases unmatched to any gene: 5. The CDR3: CASSLSPGGRNEQFF. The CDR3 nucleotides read TGTGCCAGCAGTTTATCCCCAGGGGGCAGGAATGAGCAGTTCTTC.

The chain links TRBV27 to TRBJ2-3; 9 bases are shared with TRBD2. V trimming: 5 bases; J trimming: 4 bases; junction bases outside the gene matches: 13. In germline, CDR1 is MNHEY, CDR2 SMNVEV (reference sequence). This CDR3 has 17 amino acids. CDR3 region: CASSRHLGTSTPDTQYF. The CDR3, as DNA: TGTGCCAGCAGTCGACACCTCGGGACTAGCACCCCAGATACGCAGTATTTT.

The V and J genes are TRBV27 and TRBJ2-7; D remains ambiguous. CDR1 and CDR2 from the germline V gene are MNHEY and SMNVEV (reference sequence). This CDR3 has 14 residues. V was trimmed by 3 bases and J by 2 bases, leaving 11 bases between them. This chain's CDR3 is CASSFTASTYEQYF. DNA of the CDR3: TGTGCCAGCAGTTTTACGGCGTCGACCTACGAGCAGTACTTC.

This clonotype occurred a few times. The CDR3 region is CASSPGLGGEQYF. In DNA, the CDR3 is TGTGCCAGCAGCCCAGGGTTAGGGGGCGAGCAGTACTTC. The chain combines TRBV13 with TRBJ2-7; tentative D call: TRBD1 (6 bases). CDR1 and CDR2 (germline): PRHDT, FYEKMQ (reference sequence). V was cut by 5 bases and J by 6 bases, with 14 bases left in between. The CDR3 is 13 amino acids.

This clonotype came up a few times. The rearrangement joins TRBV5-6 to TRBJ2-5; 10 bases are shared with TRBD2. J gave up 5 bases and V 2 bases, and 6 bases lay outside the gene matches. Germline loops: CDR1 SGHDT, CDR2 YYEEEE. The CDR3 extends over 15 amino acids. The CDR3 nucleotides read TGTGCCAGCAGCTTAGCGGGAGGGCCAGGGGAGACCCAGTACTTC. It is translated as CASSLAGGPGETQYF.

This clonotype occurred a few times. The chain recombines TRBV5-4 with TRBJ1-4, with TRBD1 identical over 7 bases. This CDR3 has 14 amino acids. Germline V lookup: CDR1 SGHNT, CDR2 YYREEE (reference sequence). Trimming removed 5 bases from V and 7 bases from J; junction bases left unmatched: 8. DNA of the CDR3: TGTGCCAGCAGAAGACAGGGCAAAAGTGAAAAACTGTTTTTT. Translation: CASRRQGKSEKLFF.

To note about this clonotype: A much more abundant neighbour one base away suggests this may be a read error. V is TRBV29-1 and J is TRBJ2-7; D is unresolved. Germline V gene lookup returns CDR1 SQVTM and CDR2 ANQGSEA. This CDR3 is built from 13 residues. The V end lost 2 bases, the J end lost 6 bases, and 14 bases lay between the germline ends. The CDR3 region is CSVEPLGDGEQYF. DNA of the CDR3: TGCAGCGTTGAACCCCTCGGTGACGGCGAGCAGTACTTC.

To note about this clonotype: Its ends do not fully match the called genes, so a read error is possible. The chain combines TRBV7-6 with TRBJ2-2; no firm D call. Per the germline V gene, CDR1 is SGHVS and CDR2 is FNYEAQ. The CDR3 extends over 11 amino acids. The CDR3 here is CVSSLPGELFF. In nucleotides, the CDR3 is TGTGTCAGCAGCCTTCCCGGGGAGCTGTTTTTT.

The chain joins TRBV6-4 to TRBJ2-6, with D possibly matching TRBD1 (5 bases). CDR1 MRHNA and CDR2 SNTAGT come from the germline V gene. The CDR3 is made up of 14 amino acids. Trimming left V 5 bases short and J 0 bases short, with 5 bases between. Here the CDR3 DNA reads TGTGCCAGCAGTCAGGGCTCTGGGGCCAACGTCCTGACTTTC. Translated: CASSQGSGANVLTF.

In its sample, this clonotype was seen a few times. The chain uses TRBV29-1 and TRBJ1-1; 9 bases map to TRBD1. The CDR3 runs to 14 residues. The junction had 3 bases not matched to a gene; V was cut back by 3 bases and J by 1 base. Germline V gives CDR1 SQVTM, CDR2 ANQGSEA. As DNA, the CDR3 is TGCAGCGTTGATTTACAGGGGGCGAACACTGAAGCTTTCTTT. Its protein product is CSVDLQGANTEAFF.